This T cell receptor (beta chain) was recorded in a study of shared clonotypes between healthy human individuals. Overall study results and limits: How much donors shared clonotypes was expected to be affected by sequencing depth. The donor pool, a small one, limited the genetic and exposure-history diversity represented. When naive CD4 clonotypes were compared across a handful of donors, 4% to 5.5% were shared.

In regard to this clone: Its target is unknown.

Sequencing used immunoSEQ multiplex PCR; TCRdb keeps in-frame clones, though not all of them. The table has around 2,000,000 clones, roughly 94% seen once. This CDR3 region has 17 residues. The germline gives CDR1 SGHRS, CDR2 YFSETQ. The V end lost 5 bases, the J end lost 5 bases, and 25 bases lay between the germline ends. This sequence joins TRBV5-1 and TRBJ2-5; D could derive from TRBD1 or TRBD2 (9 bases each). Sequencing was performed on naive CD4+ T cells sorted from blood. Specified subset: CD45RA+ positively selected. The sequence was collected from a man in his late teens or twenties in good health. CDR3 nucleotide sequence: TGCGCCAGCAGGAGGACAGGGGCTAGCGGGATCGCGGAGACCCAGTACTTC. Translation: CASRRTGASGIAETQYF.